These 31 T cell receptor beta chains share one sample of origin, sequenced in a study of radiotherapy plus CTLA-4 blockade in lung cancer. Assay used: immunoSEQ multiplex PCR; TCRdb lists only in-frame clones, some missing. The sample lists about 49,000 clones, 80% to 90% occurring once. Sequenced here: peripheral blood, sampled from a patient treated with radiotherapy plus ipilimumab. These receptors all come from a human donor with non-small cell lung cancer whose response to radiotherapy plus ipilimumab could not be evaluated.

The rearrangement uses TRBV6-5 and TRBJ1-4; maybe TRBD1 (5 bases). Trimming stripped 8 bases from V and 10 bases from J, with 20 bases between. Looked up from germline, CDR1 is MNHEY and CDR2 is SVGAGI. CDR3 length equals 14 residues. CDR3 coding DNA: TGTGCCAGCGGGACTTCGTGGGAGCTAGGAAAACTGTTTTTT. This encodes CASGTSWELGKLFF.

This chain joins TRBV6-1 and TRBJ2-4, with TRBD1 as a possible D gene (6 bases). The CDR3 has 11 amino acids. Germline CDR1 MNHNS, CDR2 SASEGT. Trimming left V 2 bases short and J 14 bases short, with 10 bases between. The CDR3 spells CASSELQGKYF. The CDR3 coding sequence is TGTGCCAGCAGTGAACTACAGGGAAAGTACTTC.

The V call is TRBV6-1, the J call TRBJ1-6, with D unresolved. Between the trimmed V and J ends, which lost 1 base and 7 bases, there was a span of 11 bases. This CDR3 is built from 15 residues. The germline gives CDR1 MNHNS, CDR2 SASEGT. CDR3 sequence reads: CASSEGPGGNSPLHF. CDR3 bases: TGTGCCAGCAGTGAAGGGCCCGGAGGGAATTCACCCCTCCACTTT.

V usage is TRBV28 and J usage is TRBJ2-3; 9 bases are a match to TRBD1. The junction had 16 bases not matched to a gene; V was cut back by 8 bases and J by 7 bases. The germline V gene encodes CDR1 MDHEN and CDR2 SYDVKM. CDR3 length equals 16 residues. CDR3 protein: CASRQGDRASGHTQYF. In DNA form, the CDR3 reads TGTGCCAGCCGACAGGGGGACCGGGCGTCCGGCCATACGCAGTATTTT.

The rearrangement uses TRBV7-8 and TRBJ1-1, with TRBD1 as a possible D gene (5 bases). The CDR3 totals 17 residues. Germline V gene sequence: CDR1 SGHVS, CDR2 FQNEAQ. Trimming left V 2 bases short and J 5 bases short, with 21 bases between. In nucleotides, the CDR3 is TGTGCCAGCAGCTTACTTGACTTTGGACATGGGAGGACTGAAGCTTTCTTT. As protein: CASSLLDFGHGRTEAFF.

V usage is TRBV2 and J usage is TRBJ1-2; perhaps TRBD1 as D (6 bases). This CDR3 is built from 13 residues. The V gene's germline CDR1 is SNHLY and CDR2 FYNNEI. Deletions cut 7 bases from V and 3 bases from J, with 12 bases between. DNA for the CDR3: TGTGCCAGCACCTTGGACAGTTACTATGGCTACACCTTC. It is translated as CASTLDSYYGYTF.

The CDR3 nucleotides read TGTGCCAGCAGTTCTCCTAGCGGGAGTTACTACGAGCAGTACTTC. Amino acid sequence: CASSSPSGSYYEQYF. The chain is built from TRBV6-6 and TRBJ2-7, with 10 bases identical to TRBD2. From germline, CDR1 is MNHNY and CDR2 SVGAGI (reference sequence). The CDR3 length is 15 residues. V trimming: 4 bases; J trimming: 3 bases; junction bases outside the gene matches: 6.

This sequence joins TRBV6-5 and TRBJ2-1, with a possible D match to TRBD2 (5 bases). CDR3 length equals 16 residues. Trimming removed 0 bases at V and 0 bases at J, with 9 bases between. CDR1 is MNHEY and CDR2 is SVGAGI in the germline V gene. The CDR3 reads CASSYSGGLSYNEQFF. The CDR3 DNA reads as TGTGCCAGCAGTTACTCAGGCGGGCTCTCCTACAATGAGCAGTTCTTC.

This clone was recorded only once. This sequence joins TRBV28 and TRBJ2-2; no clear D. The length of the CDR3 is 15 residues. The germline V gene encodes CDR1 MDHEN and CDR2 SYDVKM. V shed 4 bases and J shed 2 bases, with 11 bases lying between them. As DNA, the CDR3 is TGTGCCAGCAGTTATTCTACCCACAACACCGGGGAGCTGTTTTTT. Its translation is CASSYSTHNTGELFF.

This chain's CDR3 is CASSADTLGETQYF. The CDR3 nucleotides are TGTGCCAGCAGCGCTGACACCTTGGGAGAGACCCAGTACTTC. J is TRBJ2-5 and V is TRBV9; D is ambiguous. V was cut by 3 bases and J by 4 bases, with 13 bases left in between. CDR3 length: 14 amino acids. CDR1 and CDR2 (germline): SGDLS, YYNGEE.

The gene calls are TRBV9 and TRBJ2-1; tentative D call: TRBD1 (6 bases). This CDR3 has 13 residues. Trimming took 4 bases from V and 5 from J, leaving 10 bases between them. The germline gives CDR1 SGDLS, CDR2 YYNGEE. This CDR3 is CASSLRQDNEQFF. The DNA for the CDR3 is TGTGCCAGCAGCTTAAGACAGGACAATGAGCAGTTCTTC.

The chain combines TRBV6-6 with TRBJ1-2; unclear D gene. Germline lookup yields CDR1 MNHNY and CDR2 SVGAGI (reference sequence). Deletions cut 2 bases from V and 8 bases from J, with 21 bases between. CDR3 length equals 16 residues. DNA of the CDR3: TGTGCCAGCAGTTACACGACGGTAGCCGTCTTCCGAGGCTACACCTTC. The encoded protein is CASSYTTVAVFRGYTF.

The chain recombines TRBV4-2 with TRBJ2-7; 9 positions agree with TRBD2. The CDR3 sequence is 16 residues long. The V gene's germline CDR1 is LGHNA and CDR2 YNFKEQ. V lost 1 base to trimming and J lost 1 base; unmatched junction nucleotides: 5. The CDR3 nucleotides read TGTGCCAGCAGCCAAGCCCTCCTAGCGGGGTCCTACGAGCAGTACTTC. Translated, it gives CASSQALLAGSYEQYF.

The chain joins TRBV18 to TRBJ1-5; 8 positions agree with TRBD1. The CDR3 totals 14 residues. After removal of 3 bases from V and 5 bases from J, the junction contained 3 bases not matched to a gene. Germline CDR1 KGHSH, CDR2 LQKENI. In DNA form, the CDR3 reads TGTGCCAGCTCACCGGACAGGGCAGATCAGCCCCAGCATTTT. Translation gives CASSPDRADQPQHF.

The chain carries TRBV29-1 and TRBJ2-1, with a possible D match to TRBD1 (7 bases). V dropped 3 bases and J dropped 3 bases, with 9 bases sitting between them. There are 13 residues in the CDR3. CDR1 and CDR2 from the germline V gene are SQVTM and ANQGSEA. CDR3 region: CSVDRGDYNEQFF. The CDR3 DNA reads as TGCAGCGTTGACAGGGGGGACTACAATGAGCAGTTCTTC.

The chain links TRBV5-5 to TRBJ1-2; D call uncertain. Germline lookup yields CDR1 SGHKS and CDR2 YYEKEE (reference sequence). V lost 4 bases to trimming and J lost 6 bases, with 16 bases between them. This CDR3 is built from 14 residues. CDR3 nucleotide sequence: TGTGCCAGCAGCACCGGACTGCCGACTCATGGCTACACCTTC. The encoded protein is CASSTGLPTHGYTF.

The chain is built from TRBV2 and TRBJ2-1; D possibly corresponds to TRBD1 (5 bases). Trimming cost V 7 bases and J 10 bases, with 14 bases left between them. The CDR3 contains 12 residues. Germline CDR1 SNHLY, CDR2 FYNNEI. CDR3 in amino acids: CASTRTTIEQFF. DNA of the CDR3: TGTGCCAGCACCAGGACAACAATCGAGCAGTTCTTC.

This chain links TRBV7-2 with TRBJ2-1; possibly TRBD2 for D (6 bases). This CDR3 comprises 15 residues. V lost 0 bases and J lost 7, with 13 bases in between. Looked up from germline, CDR1 is SGHTA and CDR2 is FQGNSA. The DNA of the CDR3 is TGTGCCAGCAGCTTAGCTGGCGGGGATCCAAATGAGCAGTTCTTC. This sequence encodes CASSLAGGDPNEQFF.

This rearrangement joins TRBV7-2 to TRBJ2-1, with TRBD2 matching over 9 bases. Germline V gene lookup returns CDR1 SGHTA and CDR2 FQGNSA. This CDR3 region has 16 residues. Germline trimming cut 1 base from V and 9 bases from J; bases unmatched to any gene: 10. The CDR3 loop reads CASSLVAGGPFPEQFF. CDR3 DNA: TGTGCCAGCAGCTTAGTCGCGGGAGGGCCTTTTCCTGAGCAGTTCTTC.

The chain carries TRBV21-1 and TRBJ1-4; the table's D call TRBD1 went unverified against the DNA. TRBV21-1 is listed as a pseudogene. The CDR3 loop spans 13 amino acids. The CDR3 spells CASSRQGNEKLFF. The CDR3 coding sequence is TGTGCCAGCAGCAGACAGGGTAACGAAAAACTGTTTTTT.

The chain carries TRBV28 and TRBJ2-3; D is uncertain. CDR3 length: 16 residues. Looked up from germline, CDR1 is MDHEN and CDR2 is SYDVKM. V was cut by 3 bases and J by 0 bases, with 13 bases left in between. CDR3 bases: TGTGCCAGCAGTTTGCAGACACAACCTAGCACAGATACGCAGTATTTT. Its protein product is CASSLQTQPSTDTQYF.

This rearrangement joins TRBV11-2 to TRBJ2-1; tentative D call: TRBD1 (5 bases). This CDR3 spans 13 amino acids. CDR1 is SGHAT and CDR2 is FQNNGV in the germline V gene. V was trimmed by 3 bases and J by 5 bases, leaving 8 bases between them. CDR3 protein: CASSLGQNNEQFF. DNA for the CDR3: TGTGCCAGCAGCTTGGGGCAGAACAATGAGCAGTTCTTC.

The rearrangement uses TRBV5-1 and TRBJ1-2; D unresolved. The CDR3 consists of 14 residues. V gave up 0 bases and J gave up 2 bases, with 8 bases separating them. CDR1 and CDR2 (germline): SGHRS, YFSETQ. CDR3 sequence reads: CASSLAVLNYGYTF. The CDR3 bases are TGCGCCAGCAGCTTGGCCGTCCTAAACTATGGCTACACCTTC.

This chain uses TRBV7-2 with TRBJ2-7, with D perhaps matching TRBD2 (5 bases). The germline V gene encodes CDR1 SGHTA and CDR2 FQGNSA. Trimming stripped 2 bases from V and 2 bases from J, with 10 bases between. CDR3 length: 14 amino acids. The CDR3 nucleotides read TGTGCCAGCAGCTTAACCCTCGGGACCTACGAGCAGTACTTC. Translated: CASSLTLGTYEQYF.

DNA for the CDR3: TGCGCCAGCAGCCCCGAGAGGGCCAGAAATGAGCAGTTCTTC. As protein: CASSPERARNEQFF. The chain links TRBV4-3 to TRBJ2-1; tentative D call: TRBD2 (5 bases). Trimming removed 4 bases at V and 7 bases at J, with 14 bases between. CDR3 length: 14 amino acids. CDR1 is LGHNA, CDR2 YSLEER, per germline.

This chain connects TRBV19 to TRBJ2-1, with D perhaps matching TRBD2 (5 bases). Germline loops: CDR1 LNHDA, CDR2 SQIVND (reference sequence). The V end lost 5 bases, the J end lost 0 bases, and 11 bases lay between the germline ends. The CDR3 has 15 amino acids. CDR3 bases: TGTGCCAGTAGTGTGATGAGCGGCTCCTACAATGAGCAGTTCTTC. It translates to CASSVMSGSYNEQFF.

Only a few counts were recorded for this clone. The rearrangement joins TRBV28 to TRBJ1-4; D not certain. Germline values: CDR1 MDHEN, CDR2 SYDVKM. Trimming cost V 5 bases and J 7 bases, with 14 bases left between them. The CDR3 loop spans 14 amino acids. The CDR3 region has the DNA TGTGCCAGCAGTCCGGCCTCGGGAGCTGAAAAACTGTTTTTT. It translates to CASSPASGAEKLFF.

Here the CDR3 reads CASSYDSYPGNEQFF. In DNA, the CDR3 is TGTGCCAGCAGTTACGACAGCTATCCAGGCAATGAGCAGTTCTTC. The rearrangement joins TRBV6-6 to TRBJ2-1; the D gene is possibly TRBD1 (5 bases). CDR1 MNHNY and CDR2 SVGAGI come from the germline V gene (reference sequence). This CDR3 is built from 15 residues. Trimming pared 2 bases from V and 6 bases from J, leaving 14 bases between.

This clone was observed a handful of times. V usage is TRBV4-2 and J usage is TRBJ2-5; perhaps TRBD2 as D (6 bases). The CDR3 loop spans 13 amino acids. CDR1 is LGHNA, CDR2 YNFKEQ, per germline. V was pared by 5 bases and J by 2 bases, with 9 bases between. The CDR3 spells CASSAGSQETQYF. In DNA form, the CDR3 reads TGTGCCAGCAGCGCGGGATCTCAAGAGACCCAGTACTTC.

As to this clone: One end of the junction does not line up with germline, which may come from a read error. The chain combines TRBV5-4 with TRBJ1-2, with a tentative D call TRBD1 (6 bases). This CDR3 contains 13 residues. The germline CDR1 and CDR2 sequences are SGHNT and YYREEE (reference sequence). CDR3 loop: CASSQQGYHGYTF. Written as DNA, the CDR3 is TGCGCCAGCAGCCAACAGGGCTACCATGGCTACACCTTC.

The V and J genes are TRBV6-1 and TRBJ1-6; D remains unclear. The CDR3 consists of 16 residues. Germline CDR1 MNHNS, CDR2 SASEGT. V was clipped by 7 bases and J by 0 bases, with 13 bases between them. The CDR3 sequence is CASTDRESSYNSPLHF. As DNA, the CDR3 is TGTGCCAGCACTGACCGGGAGAGCTCCTATAATTCACCCCTCCACTTT.